The 32 T cell receptor beta chains given below trace back to one sample, sequenced in a study of response to subunit inactivated influenza vaccine. TCRdb redid the calling of the RT-PCR reads with MiXCR, one entry per CDR3 protein. The sample consists of around 710,000 distinct CDR3 sequences, around 14% of them appearing once. This specimen was PBMCs from blood, taken around 14 days before vaccination. The receptors derive from a man aged 45-65 years who received an inactivated influenza vaccine.

This chain links TRBV4-3 with TRBJ2-7; D is possibly TRBD1 (5 bases). Germline CDR1 reads LGHNA; CDR2 reads YSLEER. The germline V and J ends were trimmed by 0 bases and 3 bases, with 9 bases remaining between them. The CDR3 is 14 amino acids. Written as DNA, the CDR3 is TGCGCCAGCAGCCAAGACACAGACAGCTACGAGCAGTACTTC. Amino acids: CASSQDTDSYEQYF.

There are a few counts of this clonotype. V and J are TRBV5-1 and TRBJ2-1, with 9 bases matching TRBD2. The V segment lost 1 base and the J segment 5 bases; nucleotides outside the gene matches: 13. The CDR3 is made up of 18 amino acids. Germline lookup yields CDR1 SGHRS and CDR2 YFSETQ. The CDR3 loop is CASSLTRGGALRHNEQFF. CDR3 sequence (DNA): TGCGCCAGCAGCTTGACGCGCGGGGGGGCCTTACGGCACAATGAGCAGTTCTTC. The complete variable domain, with remaining parts taken from reference TRBV5-1 and TRBJ2-1, reads KAGVTQTPRYLIKTRGQQVTLSCSPISGHRSVSWYQQTPGQGLQFLFEYFSETQRNKGNFPGRFSGRQFSNSRSEMNVSTLELGDSALYLCASSLTRGGALRHNEQFFGPGTRLTVL.

The genes are TRBV20-1 and TRBJ2-5; 7 nucleotides match TRBD1. Trimming removed 5 bases from V and 4 bases from J; junction bases left unmatched: 7. Germline V gene sequence: CDR1 DFQATT, CDR2 SNEGSKA (reference sequence). The CDR3 runs 13 residues. The CDR3 DNA sequence: TGCAGTGCTGCCCCCGGGGACAGAGAGACCCAGTACTTC. Translated, it gives CSAAPGDRETQYF.

This clonotype has a handful of counts. The chain employs TRBV12-3 or TRBV12-4 and TRBJ1-1, with D perhaps TRBD1 (5 bases). V was clipped by 7 bases and J by 11 bases, with 20 bases between them. There are 13 residues in the CDR3. As DNA, the CDR3 is TGTGCCAGCACCCTGTTACAGGCGGCCGCGGCTTTCTTT. It codes for CASTLLQAAAAFF.

This clonotype showed up just a few times. The chain carries TRBV4-2 and TRBJ1-5; maybe TRBD1 (6 bases). V dropped 1 base and J dropped 11 bases, with 30 bases sitting between them. This CDR3 comprises 19 residues. Per the germline V gene, CDR1 is LGHNA and CDR2 is YNFKEQ. The CDR3 region is CASSQALRTDPGALSAQHF. Here the CDR3 DNA reads TGTGCCAGCAGCCAAGCGTTGCGTACCGATCCGGGGGCCTTGTCGGCCCAGCATTTT.

This clonotype was observed a handful of times. J is TRBJ2-3 and V is TRBV7-2; no firm D call. Germline loops: CDR1 SGHTA, CDR2 FQGNSA. The CDR3 loop spans 15 amino acids. V lost 1 base and J lost 0, with 8 bases in between. In DNA, the CDR3 is TGTGCCAGCAGCTTAGGCCGCCAGAGCACAGATACGCAGTATTTT. Its protein product is CASSLGRQSTDTQYF.

V gene TRBV29-1 combines with J gene TRBJ2-7, with D unresolved. The CDR3 extends over 15 amino acids. V was shortened by 4 bases and J by 0 bases, with 16 bases between the two germline ends. Looked up from germline, CDR1 is SQVTM and CDR2 is ANQGSEA. This CDR3 is CSVVWTDGSSYEQYF. In DNA, the CDR3 is TGCAGCGTTGTCTGGACGGACGGCAGCTCCTACGAGCAGTACTTC.

The chain employs TRBV10-3 and TRBJ1-2; tentatively, D is TRBD1 (5 bases). Germline V lookup: CDR1 ENHRY, CDR2 SYGVKD. Trimming took 8 bases from V and 8 from J, leaving 30 bases between them. CDR3 length: 17 residues. This CDR3 is CAISPLSSQDKAYGYTF. DNA of the CDR3: TGTGCCATCTCTCCGCTATCGTCCCAGGACAAAGCGTACGGCTACACCTTC.

This clonotype has a count of ten or more. This chain joins TRBV7-8 and TRBJ2-1; TRBD2 matches 10 bases. In germline, CDR1 is SGHVS, CDR2 FQNEAQ. Trimming took 5 bases from V and 1 from J; bases not matched to a gene: 8. The CDR3 contains 17 residues. The CDR3 DNA reads TGTGCCAGCAGCATTTGGACTAGCGGCTCATCCTACAATGAGCAGTTCTTC. Its translation: CASSIWTSGSSYNEQFF.

V is TRBV3-1 and J is TRBJ1-1; D unresolved. The V gene's germline CDR1 is LGHDT and CDR2 YNNKEL (reference sequence). The CDR3 runs 14 residues. Between the trimmed V and J ends, which lost 3 bases and 0 bases, there was a span of 8 bases. This CDR3 is CASSHLGVNTEAFF. The CDR3 coding sequence is TGTGCCAGCAGCCACCTAGGCGTGAACACTGAAGCTTTCTTT.

This CDR3 is CASSLTSGLSSYEQYF. CDR3 coding DNA: TGTGCCAGCTCACTTACTAGCGGGCTTAGCTCCTACGAGCAGTACTTC. The V call is TRBV18, the J call TRBJ2-7; the match to TRBD2 covers 9 bases. Germline assignment: CDR1 KGHSH and CDR2 LQKENI. V trimming: 4 bases; J trimming: 0 bases; junction bases outside the gene matches: 7. The length of the CDR3 is 16 residues.

This clonotype showed up just a few times. CDR3 DNA: TGTGCCACCAGCAGAGACATGAGAGGCGAGCAGTACTTC. Translation gives CATSRDMRGEQYF. This sequence joins TRBV15 and TRBJ2-7; no firm D call. The CDR3 has 13 residues. Germline V gene sequence: CDR1 LNHNV, CDR2 YYDKDF (reference sequence). V dropped 0 bases and J dropped 6 bases, with 9 bases sitting between them. The entire variable domain, with the rest obtained from reference TRBV15 and TRBJ2-7, is as follows: DAMVIQNPRYQVTQFGKPVTLSCSQTLNHNVMYWYQQKSSQAPKLLFHYYDKDFNNEADTPDNFQSRRPNTSFCFLDIRSPGLGDTAMYLCATSRDMRGEQYFGPGTRLTVT.

This clonotype was counted only a few times. J is TRBJ2-7 and V is TRBV5-1; 7 nucleotides agree with TRBD2. Germline values: CDR1 SGHRS, CDR2 YFSETQ. The junction had 6 bases not matched to a gene; V was cut back by 2 bases and J by 4 bases. The CDR3 sequence is 14 residues long. CDR3: CASSFGLGFYEQYF. DNA of the CDR3: TGCGCCAGCAGCTTTGGACTAGGATTTTACGAGCAGTACTTC.

This clonotype was recorded a few times. CDR3 sequence (DNA): TGTGCCAGCAGCACCGGTGGTAGCGGTTACTACAATGAGCAGTTCTTC. Protein sequence: CASSTGGSGYYNEQFF. The chain combines TRBV7-2 with TRBJ2-1; D is perhaps TRBD2 (6 bases). The germline CDR1 and CDR2 sequences are SGHTA and FQGNSA. The CDR3 is made up of 16 amino acids. V was trimmed by 5 bases and J by 3 bases, leaving 17 bases between them.

The genes are TRBV7-2 and TRBJ2-1; D remains ambiguous. Looked up from germline, CDR1 is SGHTA and CDR2 is FQGNSA. The CDR3 has 14 residues. Trimming removed 6 bases at V and 3 bases at J, with 12 bases between. CDR3 DNA sequence: TGTGCCAGCAGGTTGGGCGGAAACTACAATGAGCAGTTCTTC. Amino acid sequence: CASRLGGNYNEQFF.

This clonotype showed up many times. One junction end does not reproduce the germline sequence, and a read error may be involved. V and J are TRBV12-3 or TRBV12-4 and TRBJ2-3; 12 bases map to TRBD2. The CDR3 extends over 17 amino acids. CDR3 sequence: CASSLPAGLAGTDTQYF. CDR3 sequence (DNA): TGTGCCAGCAGTCTACCTGCGGGACTAGCGGGCACCGATACGCAGTATTTT.

This clonotype was counted ten times or more. The chain carries TRBV5-1 and TRBJ2-2, with TRBD2 matching over 14 bases. CDR3 length: 18 residues. Germline assignment: CDR1 SGHRS and CDR2 YFSETQ. The junction had 6 bases not matched to a gene; V was cut back by 1 base and J by 4 bases. The CDR3 loop reads CASSLRGLAGGGTGELFF. CDR3 in DNA: TGCGCCAGCAGCTTGAGAGGACTAGCGGGAGGAGGCACCGGGGAGCTGTTTTTT.

The chain carries TRBV7-2 and TRBJ2-3; D is uncertain. V was trimmed by 2 bases and J by 2 bases, leaving 8 bases between them. CDR1 and CDR2 from the germline V gene are SGHTA and FQGNSA. The CDR3 is 14 amino acids. The CDR3 loop reads CASSLQRATDTQYF. The CDR3 DNA follows: TGTGCCAGCAGCTTACAAAGGGCCACAGATACGCAGTATTTT. The full variable domain, in which reference TRBV7-2 and TRBJ2-3 provide the parts outside the CDR3, is GAGVSQSPSNKVTEKGKDVELRCDPISGHTALYWYRQSLGQGLEFLIYFQGNSAPDKSGLPSDRFSAERTGGSVSTLTIQRTQQEDSAVYLCASSLQRATDTQYFGPGTRLTVL.

There are many counts of this clonotype. V usage is TRBV29-1 and J usage is TRBJ2-3; 8 positions agree with TRBD1. The CDR3 is 13 amino acids. V gave up 6 bases and J gave up 0 bases; unmatched junction bases: 2. Germline V gene data show CDR1 as SQVTM and CDR2 as ANQGSEA. The CDR3 DNA reads TGCAGCGTGCGACAGGGGAGCACAGATACGCAGTATTTT. The encoded protein is CSVRQGSTDTQYF.

The chain combines TRBV20-1 with TRBJ2-4; either TRBD1 or TRBD2 may fit D (5 bases each). The CDR3 covers 13 residues. The V end lost 4 bases, the J end lost 8 bases, and 15 bases lay between the germline ends. CDR1 DFQATT and CDR2 SNEGSKA come from the germline V gene (reference sequence). The CDR3 loop reads CSAKMGVGDIQYF. CDR3 nucleotides: TGCAGTGCTAAAATGGGGGTCGGGGACATTCAGTACTTC.

V usage is TRBV18 and J usage is TRBJ2-7; 7 bases are shared with TRBD1. This CDR3 region has 17 residues. Trimming removed 3 bases from V and 3 bases from J; junction bases left unmatched: 14. Looked up from germline, CDR1 is KGHSH and CDR2 is LQKENI. In DNA form, the CDR3 reads TGTGCCAGCTCACCGAAGGTTCCGGGACAGAACCACTACGAGCAGTACTTC. Encoded protein: CASSPKVPGQNHYEQYF.

The J gene is TRBJ2-1, the V gene TRBV18; D gene ambiguous. Per the germline V gene, CDR1 is KGHSH and CDR2 is LQKENI. The CDR3 loop spans 16 amino acids. V lost 2 bases and J 0 bases, leaving 11 bases between the germline ends. DNA for the CDR3: TGTGCCAGCTCACCATCCACACCGAGCTCCTACAATGAGCAGTTCTTC. The encoded protein is CASSPSTPSSYNEQFF. The variable domain in full, with the rest retrieved from reference TRBV18 and TRBJ2-1, is NAGVMQNPRHLVRRRGQEARLRCSPMKGHSHVYWYRQLPEEGLKFMVYLQKENIIDESGMPKERFSAEFPKEGPSILRIQQVVRGDSAAYFCASSPSTPSSYNEQFFGPGTRLTVL.

The genes are TRBV28 and TRBJ1-5, with TRBD1 as a possible D gene (5 bases). CDR3 length: 16 amino acids. The V end lost 6 bases, the J end lost 3 bases, and 18 bases lay between the germline ends. CDR1 is MDHEN and CDR2 is SYDVKM in the germline V gene. The CDR3 is CASSPHRPGLNQPQHF. Written as DNA, the CDR3 is TGTGCCAGCAGCCCCCACCGGCCGGGACTCAATCAGCCCCAGCATTTT.

The chain has TRBV6-6 and TRBJ1-2; TRBD1 agrees at 9 bases. Looked up from germline, CDR1 is MNHNY and CDR2 is SVGAGI (reference sequence). J was trimmed by 6 bases and V by 5 bases; bases with no gene match: 4. The CDR3 contains 13 residues. In DNA, the CDR3 is TGTGCCAGCAGTCCTACAGGGGGCAATGGCTACACCTTC. This gives the protein CASSPTGGNGYTF.

This chain joins TRBV4-2 and TRBJ2-5, with 7 bases that match TRBD1. CDR3 length: 15 amino acids. Germline trimming cut 5 bases from V and 2 bases from J; bases unmatched to any gene: 8. Germline loops: CDR1 LGHNA, CDR2 YNFKEQ. CDR3 loop: CASSRVRDRQETQYF. The CDR3 coding sequence is TGTGCCAGCAGCAGGGTAAGGGACAGACAAGAGACCCAGTACTTC.

The rearrangement joins TRBV12-3 or TRBV12-4 to TRBJ2-3, with 11 bases that match TRBD1. The CDR3 totals 17 residues. The trim removed 6 bases at V and 4 bases at J, leaving 12 bases unmatched. The CDR3 coding sequence is TGTGCCAGCAGACGTACCTTGGGACAGGGGGAACCAGATACGCAGTATTTT. Residues: CASRRTLGQGEPDTQYF.

In this sample, this clonotype turned up a few times. The chain couples TRBV20-1 to TRBJ2-7, with 8 bases lining up with TRBD1. Germline CDR1 is DFQATT and CDR2 is SNEGSKA (reference sequence). The CDR3 sequence is 14 residues long. The V segment lost 6 bases and the J segment 5 bases; nucleotides outside the gene matches: 12. CDR3 bases: TGCAGTGCATCAGGGGGCCCCTCTTGGAACGAGCAGTACTTC. This translates into CSASGGPSWNEQYF.

The chain employs TRBV6-2 or TRBV6-3 and TRBJ2-1, with D perhaps TRBD2 (5 bases). The CDR3 is 17 amino acids. Trimming cost V 2 bases and J 0 bases, with 14 bases left between them. Germline CDR1 and CDR2: MNHEY and SVGEGT. CDR3 sequence (DNA): TGTGCCAGCAGTTACCCACGGCTGGGAGCCTCCTACAATGAGCAGTTCTTC. Its protein is CASSYPRLGASYNEQFF.

This clonotype has a handful of counts. The V and J genes are TRBV12-3 or TRBV12-4 and TRBJ1-5, with D tentatively TRBD1 (5 bases). The CDR3 consists of 13 residues. V shed 5 bases and J shed 4 bases, with 9 bases lying between them. DNA for the CDR3: TGTGCCAGCAGTCGAGGGGAGAATCAGCCCCAGCATTTT. This codes for CASSRGENQPQHF.

The gene calls are TRBV18 and TRBJ2-5; no clear D gene. V was shortened by 1 base and J by 2 bases, with 5 bases between the two germline ends. Per germline, CDR1 KGHSH and CDR2 LQKENI. CDR3 length: 13 residues. The CDR3 sequence is CASSPLYQETQYF. The CDR3 DNA sequence: TGTGCCAGCTCACCACTATATCAAGAGACCCAGTACTTC.

This sequence joins TRBV3-1 and TRBJ1-6; 7 positions match TRBD1. The V gene's germline CDR1 is LGHDT and CDR2 YNNKEL (reference sequence). The V gene end was trimmed by 1 base and the J gene end by 11 bases; junction bases not matched to a gene: 5. The CDR3 runs 14 residues. The CDR3 protein is CASSQVQGRAPLHF. CDR3 coding DNA: TGTGCCAGCAGCCAAGTACAGGGGCGGGCACCCCTCCACTTT. The variable domain in full, with the rest retrieved from reference TRBV3-1 and TRBJ1-6, is DTAVSQTPKYLVTQMGNDKSIKCEQNLGHDTMYWYKQDSKKFLKIMFSYNNKELIINETVPNRFSPKSPDKAHLNLHINSLELGDSAVYFCASSQVQGRAPLHFGNGTRLTVT.

The chain carries TRBV7-2 and TRBJ2-7; tentative D call: TRBD2 (6 bases). The CDR3 is made up of 14 amino acids. The V gene's germline CDR1 is SGHTA and CDR2 FQGNSA. The ends were cut back, 4 bases at V and 2 bases at J, with 12 bases in the middle. CDR3 in amino acids: CASSSRDLAYEQYF. CDR3 DNA sequence: TGTGCCAGCAGCTCCCGGGACTTGGCCTACGAGCAGTACTTC.